Listed below are T cell receptor beta chains from one sample, sequenced in a study of technical replicates of blood from a handful of donors. Assay used: immunoSEQ multiplex PCR; TCRdb lists only in-frame clones, some missing. The data contain just under 85,000 clones, roughly nine tenths of them singletons. Sequenced input: T cells isolated from PBMCs. These receptors all come from a human donor in good health. The CDR3 runs from the conserved cysteine through the conserved F or W. A D gene is named only where the DNA matches it firmly. Clone size is given for some rows only: seen once, a few or many times, or a class if the clone is expanded.

J: TRBJ2-5
D: TRBD2
V: TRBV5-6
size: -
DNA: TGTGCCAGCAGCCCCTCCCGGCGGCTAGCGGGGGGAGAGACCCAGTACTTC
CDR3: CASSPSRRLAGGETQYF

J: TRBJ1-2
D: -
V: TRBV11-3
size: -
DNA: TGTGCCAGCAGCCCAGACAAGCCACTTTCGGCCTATGGCTACACCTTC
CDR3: CASSPDKPLSAYGYTF

J: TRBJ2-3
D: TRBD2
V: TRBV7-9
size: once
DNA: TGTGCCAGCAGCCTAAGGACTAGCGGCACAGATACGCAGTATTTT
CDR3: CASSLRTSGTDTQYF

J: TRBJ2-3
D: -
V: TRBV13
size: once
DNA: TGTGCCAGCAGCTTAGTCACAGGGGATACGCAGTATTTT
CDR3: CASSLVTGDTQYF

J: TRBJ2-7
D: TRBD1
V: TRBV12-5
size: -
DNA: TGTGCTAGTGGTTTGGCCTATACAGGGGACGAGCAGTACTTC
CDR3: CASGLAYTGDEQYF

J: TRBJ2-5
D: -
V: TRBV11-2
size: once
DNA: TGTGCCAGCAGCTTAGAACAGTCCACCCCCCAGTACTTC
CDR3: CASSLEQSTPQYF

J: TRBJ1-5
D: TRBD1
V: TRBV28
size: -
DNA: TGTGCCAGCAGTTTGGGGACAGGGAGGAATCAGCCCCAGCATTTT
CDR3: CASSLGTGRNQPQHF

J: TRBJ2-1
D: TRBD2
V: TRBV11-2
size: -
DNA: TGTGCCAGCAGCCAGGGGACTAGCGGGAGGGTCAATGAGCAGTTCTTC
CDR3: CASSQGTSGRVNEQFF

J: TRBJ2-4
D: -
V: TRBV19
size: -
DNA: TGTGCCAGTAGTATCTCTCGGGGGATCGGAAACATTCAGTACTTC
CDR3: CASSISRGIGNIQYF

J: TRBJ2-7
D: -
V: TRBV7-9
size: -
DNA: TGTGCCAGCAGCTTGGACAGTGCCTACGACGAGCAGTACTTC
CDR3: CASSLDSAYDEQYF

J: TRBJ2-1
D: -
V: TRBV6-1
size: -
DNA: TGTGCCACTCCAGGGTCAACCTACAATGAGCAGTTCTTC
CDR3: CATPGSTYNEQFF

J: TRBJ2-7
D: TRBD1
V: TRBV6-1
size: -
DNA: TGTGCCAGCAGATCCGGGACAGCGGCCTACGAGCAGTACTTC
CDR3: CASRSGTAAYEQYF

J: TRBJ2-3
D: TRBD2
V: TRBV28
size: -
DNA: TGTGCCAGCAGTTCTAGCGGACCCAGCAGGGCAGATACGCAGTATTTT
CDR3: CASSSSGPSRADTQYF

J: TRBJ2-5
D: -
V: TRBV7-9
size: -
DNA: TGTGCCGGATCGACAGTCGGCCAAGAGACCCAGTACTTC
CDR3: CAGSTVGQETQYF

J: TRBJ2-7
D: TRBD2
V: TRBV5-1
size: -
DNA: TGCGCCAGCAGCTTGGAGAGCGGGGGACCGACCTACGAGCAGTACTTC
CDR3: CASSLESGGPTYEQYF

J: TRBJ1-2
D: -
V: TRBV19
size: -
DNA: TGTGCCAGTAGTATGGTTCGCGGGATCACGGGCTATGGCTACACCTTC
CDR3: CASSMVRGITGYGYTF

J: TRBJ1-1
D: -
V: TRBV5-5
size: -
DNA: TGTGCCAGCAGCTTGGTGTTTACGCGTAGAGAAGCTTTCTTT
CDR3: CASSLVFTRREAFF

J: TRBJ2-6
D: -
V: TRBV2
size: once
DNA: TGTGCCAGTAGCGACCGCTCTGGGGCCAACGTCCTGACTTTC
CDR3: CASSDRSGANVLTF

J: TRBJ1-1
D: TRBD1
V: TRBV5-1
size: -
DNA: TGCGCCAGCAGCTTTAAGACAGGGGGCCACACTGAAGCTTTCTTT
CDR3: CASSFKTGGHTEAFF

J: TRBJ2-1
D: TRBD2
V: TRBV27
size: -
DNA: TGTGCCAGCAGTCCCGTTGGCGGGGGGGCGTACAATGAGCAGTTCTTC
CDR3: CASSPVGGGAYNEQFF

J: TRBJ1-5
D: TRBD1
V: TRBV4-2
size: -
DNA: TGTGCCAGCAGCCAACCGGGACAGAGTGGACAGCCCCAGCATTTT
CDR3: CASSQPGQSGQPQHF

J: TRBJ1-6
D: TRBD1
V: TRBV6-1
size: -
DNA: TGTGCCAGCAGTGGGGACAGTGATAATTCACCCCTCCACTTT
CDR3: CASSGDSDNSPLHF

J: TRBJ2-7
D: TRBD1
V: TRBV2
size: -
DNA: TGTGCCAGCAGTGAACGGGACAGGGCCCACTACGAGCAGTACTTC
CDR3: CASSERDRAHYEQYF

J: TRBJ2-1
D: -
V: TRBV7-9
size: -
DNA: TGTGCCAGCAGCTTATTGAGGGTAAATGAGCAGTTCTTC
CDR3: CASSLLRVNEQFF

J: TRBJ2-7
D: TRBD2
V: TRBV15
size: -
DNA: TGTGCCACCAGCAAGAGCGGGAGGGGGTACGAGCAGTACTTC
CDR3: CATSKSGRGYEQYF

J: TRBJ2-7
D: TRBD1
V: TRBV12-5
size: -
DNA: TGTGCTTCTCTCCGGGACAGGGGGAACGAGCAGTACTTC
CDR3: CASLRDRGNEQYF

J: TRBJ2-1
D: TRBD2
V: TRBV4-2
size: -
DNA: TGTGCCAGCAGCCCACTCCTAGCGGAGACAGTCTACAATGAGCAGTTCTTC
CDR3: CASSPLLAETVYNEQFF

J: TRBJ1-2
D: TRBD1
V: TRBV7-3
size: -
DNA: TGTGCCAGCAGCCTAACTACGACAGGGGAGGAACATGGCTACACCTTC
CDR3: CASSLTTTGEEHGYTF

J: TRBJ2-3
D: TRBD1
V: TRBV19
size: -
DNA: TGTGCCAGTAGTATAGGAGGGGGCTTCTTGGGAGATACGCAGTATTTT
CDR3: CASSIGGGFLGDTQYF

J: TRBJ1-1
D: -
V: TRBV4-1
size: few
DNA: TGCGCCAGCAGCGGACAGCAGATGAACACTGAAGCTTTCTTT
CDR3: CASSGQQMNTEAFF

J: TRBJ1-5
D: -
V: TRBV2
size: once
DNA: TGTGCCAGCACGGGCGGGGTACAGCCCCAGCATTTT
CDR3: CASTGGVQPQHF

J: TRBJ2-7
D: TRBD1
V: TRBV19
size: -
DNA: TGTGCCAGTAGTATAGAAGGGGGCCTCACCTACGAGCAGTACTTC
CDR3: CASSIEGGLTYEQYF

J: TRBJ2-3
D: TRBD1
V: TRBV27
size: -
DNA: TGTGCCAGCAGTGGTTTTCAGGGGGCTACAAGGATCTATACGCAGTATTTT
CDR3: CASSGFQGATRIYTQYF

J: TRBJ2-7
D: TRBD1
V: TRBV2
size: -
DNA: TGTGCCAGCAGGCTACAGGGGGCTGGGTACGAGCAGTACTTC
CDR3: CASRLQGAGYEQYF

J: TRBJ1-1
D: -
V: TRBV5-6
size: -
DNA: TGTGCCAGCAGCTTGCGCGTCGGCACTGAAGCTTTCTTT
CDR3: CASSLRVGTEAFF

J: TRBJ2-5
D: -
V: TRBV7-9
size: -
DNA: TGTGCCAGCAGCCCCACCGTGGGAGAGGAGACCCAGTACTTC
CDR3: CASSPTVGEETQYF

J: TRBJ1-3
D: -
V: TRBV2
size: -
DNA: TGTGCCAGCAGTGAAGCGCCTGGACATGCTGGAAACACCATATATTTT
CDR3: CASSEAPGHAGNTIYF

J: TRBJ1-1
D: TRBD1
V: TRBV19
size: -
DNA: TGTGCCAGTAAGGGACAGGGGTCGGGCACTGAAGCTTTCTTT
CDR3: CASKGQGSGTEAFF

J: TRBJ1-1
D: -
V: TRBV7-3
size: -
DNA: TGTGCCAGCAGCTTAAGTGTCGGTGCTGAAGCTTTCTTT
CDR3: CASSLSVGAEAFF

J: TRBJ2-3
D: -
V: TRBV7-8
size: once
DNA: TGTGCCAGCAGCCGCATTAAAGGGGGGCGGGAGAGCACAGATACGCAGTATTTT
CDR3: CASSRIKGGRESTDTQYF

J: TRBJ2-6
D: -
V: TRBV27
size: -
DNA: TGTGCCAGCAACCGATACGCAGGGATGAGCTCTGGGGCCAACGTCCTGACTTTC
CDR3: CASNRYAGMSSGANVLTF

J: TRBJ2-7
D: -
V: TRBV28
size: -
DNA: TGTGCCAGCAGTTTATCGGCCAGGCTCTCTACCTACGAGCAGTACTTC
CDR3: CASSLSARLSTYEQYF

J: TRBJ1-1
D: -
V: TRBV29-1
size: -
DNA: TGCAGCGTTGAAGATCGACAGATGAACACTGAAGCTTTCTTT
CDR3: CSVEDRQMNTEAFF

J: TRBJ2-3
D: -
V: TRBV5-1
size: -
DNA: TGCGCCAGCAGCTTAAACAGGGCGCTGAGCACAGATACGCAGTATTTT
CDR3: CASSLNRALSTDTQYF

J: TRBJ2-3
D: TRBD2
V: TRBV7-2
size: -
DNA: TGTGCCAGCAGCTTAGAAAGCGGGGGGGTTTTGCATACGCAGTATTTT
CDR3: CASSLESGGVLHTQYF

J: TRBJ2-7
D: TRBD2
V: TRBV11-2
size: -
DNA: TGTGCCAGCACATTAGGGAGGGGAGGTATCTACGAGCAGTACTTC
CDR3: CASTLGRGGIYEQYF

J: TRBJ2-1
D: -
V: TRBV2
size: -
DNA: TGTGCCAGCAGTGAAGCGCAGTCAAATACCTTTTACAATGAGCAGTTCTTC
CDR3: CASSEAQSNTFYNEQFF